Included here is one T cell receptor beta chain sequence, with context. No antigen is known for it. No much larger clone is present one base from it, and per-base qualities are unavailable. Sequenced on an Illumina NovaSeq 6000. TCR cDNA was synthesized by 5'RACE template switching, which introduced a universal primer site and unique molecular identifiers. cDNA synthesis was primed from both the TCR alpha and TCR beta constant segments. Libraries were amplified in two PCR steps, with sample barcodes and sequencing adapters added in the second step. Libraries were sequenced on Illumina HiSeq 2500 (2x100 bp) or NovaSeq (2x150 bp). As for the authors' bioinformatics: MIGEC handled demultiplexing of reads and collapsing into UMI consensus sequences, while MiXCR performed V(D)J alignment. Vaccine-responding clonotypes were identified with edgeR using replicate PBMC samples, with FDR below 0.01 and a log2 fold change above 5 up to day 15 being required. Each bulk clonotype was labeled CD4 or CD8 based on which sequenced repertoire, CD4 or CD8, contained the clonotype at higher abundance. Clones were called with MiXCR by TCRdb after fastp trimmed the public reads at Q25, and only in-frame beta chains were retained. Each CDR3 protein gets just one entry, which takes the most common genes and DNA from the rows behind it. These V and J calls rely on TCRdb rather than the paper's analysis. In all, the sample holds 100,000 to 150,000 distinct CDR3 sequences, and roughly 10% of those were seen once. Of the sample, under 40% falls within the top ten clones.

The label giving this sample's treatment or condition can be read as: live attenuated yellow fever vaccine strain. PBMCs were isolated from peripheral blood using a standard Ficoll-Paque protocol. Dynabeads CD4 and CD8 positive selection kits were used to isolate CD4 and CD8 T-cell fractions. RNA was extracted with TriZol from bulk PBMCs, CD4 and CD8 fractions, and dextramer-positive and dextramer-negative fractions. The data were obtained in a study of T cells after yellow fever vaccination (dated by TCRdb to about 2019). With respect to the entire study: The SMART-Seq v4 Ultra Low Input RNA kit was used to prepare libraries from fractions with low cell numbers. To follow T-cell clones before and after primary and booster YFV17D yellow fever vaccination, bulk TCR alpha and beta repertoires were sequenced over time. Two healthy male donors, one aged 18 to 29 and one aged 30 to 40 years, were included in the cohort. Blood samples were taken at several timepoints before and after primary and secondary immunization, and bulk PBMC replicates and cell subsets were isolated.

What the research found in general, with its limitations: A small share of clonotypes was detected in both CD4 and CD8 compartments, with the overlap likely arising from convergent recombination. Computational filtering was required because FACS-sorted repertoires could contain abundant contaminating clonotypes from the bulk population. The secondary T-cell response was weaker than the primary response but faster, peaking on day 5 instead of day 15. The study included only a couple of donors, which limits how far the findings can be generalized. After the booster, most clones that had expanded after primary vaccination were detected again (almost 97% of CD4 and more than 85% of CD8), suggesting broad maintenance of memory.

For this chain, trimming is 3 bases at the V end and 9 bases at the J end, and the number of junction bases without a gene match is 14. From its cysteine to its phenylalanine, the CDR3 spans 16 amino acids. This entry keeps only the CDR3 DNA: 48 bases, framed from base 1. The germline V gene provides CDR1 LGHNA and CDR2 YNFKEQ. The chain is made from TRBV4-2 and TRBJ2-1, and TRBD2 aligns with 7 junction nucleotides. This specimen was CD8+ T cells sorted from PBMCs, taken on the day of the yellow fever booster vaccination. This receptor was identified in a young man who received the YFV17D yellow fever vaccine. The bases are TGTGCCAGCAGCCAGACTGCAACAGGTGGGACTACTGAGCAGTTCTTC. Its protein product is CASSQTATGGTTEQFF.